The clone carrying this TCR beta chain came up once. This entry is derived from a study of OX40 agonist ivuxolimab in advanced cancers. The repertoire was sequenced with immunoSEQ multiplex PCR; TCRdb's copy has only in-frame clones and lacks some. The sample lists around 60,000 clones, roughly 90% seen once, with approximately 3% in the top ten. Germline CDR1 reads SGHVS; CDR2 reads FQNEAQ. The CDR3 length is 13 residues. V gave up 5 bases and J gave up 3 bases, with 10 bases separating them. The material sequenced was CD4+ or CD8+ T cells sorted from blood, taken in a trial of the OX40 agonist ivuxolimab. This TCR derives from an adult with an advanced solid tumor such as melanoma, head and neck, liver or kidney cancer. This chain uses TRBV7-8 with TRBJ1-2, with D unclear. CDR3 in amino acids: CASSPVVDYGYTF. DNA for the CDR3: TGTGCCAGCAGCCCCGTGGTCGACTATGGCTACACCTTC. Using reference TRBV7-8 and TRBJ1-2 for the parts outside the CDR3, the full variable domain is GAGVSQSPRYKVAKRGQDVALRCDPISGHVSLFWYQQALGQGPEFLTYFQNEAQLDKSGLPSDRFFAERPEGSVSTLKIQRTQQEDSAVYLCASSPVVDYGYTFGSGTRLTVV.